Below are 20 T cell receptor beta chains sequenced from a single sample in a study of blood T cell repertoires in COVID-19. The protocol was immunoSEQ multiplex PCR, while the TCRdb copy is restricted to in-frame clones and leaves out a portion. Counted here are about 180,000 clones, about four fifths occurring once; the ten biggest clones make up about 7.1%. Sequencing was carried out using peripheral blood. These receptors all come from a woman in her 70s with COVID-19, enrolled during active disease.

This rearrangement joins TRBV19 to TRBJ1-2; 7 nucleotides agree with TRBD1. V was pared by 3 bases and J by 4 bases, with 11 bases of the junction left unmatched. CDR3 length: 16 residues. The germline gives CDR1 LNHDA, CDR2 SQIVND (reference sequence). The CDR3 bases are TGTGCCAGTAGTATTCCCACAGGGGTTGAAGTCTATGGCTACACCTTC. It translates to CASSIPTGVEVYGYTF.

V usage is TRBV7-9 and J usage is TRBJ1-1, with D uncertain. V lost 5 bases, J lost 7 bases, and 14 bases lay in between. The CDR3 sequence is 13 residues long. The germline CDR1 and CDR2 sequences are SEHNR and FQNEAQ (reference sequence). The CDR3 spells CASSPVSRFEAFF. CDR3 in DNA: TGTGCCAGCAGCCCCGTGTCCCGGTTTGAAGCTTTCTTT.

This clone was seen more than once but under ten times. This chain links TRBV18 with TRBJ2-5; D perhaps matches TRBD2 (5 bases). The V end was cut by 4 bases, the J end by 0 bases, with 18 bases between. Looked up from germline, CDR1 is KGHSH and CDR2 is LQKENI. The CDR3 is 17 residues long. CDR3 nucleotide sequence: TGTGCCAGCTCACGAAACTGGAGGCGAGGCGACCAAGAGACCCAGTACTTC. Protein: CASSRNWRRGDQETQYF. Supplemented by reference TRBV18 and TRBJ2-5, the full variable domain reads NAGVMQNPRHLVRRRGQEARLRCSPMKGHSHVYWYRQLPEEGLKFMVYLQKENIIDESGMPKERFSAEFPKEGPSILRIQQVVRGDSAAYFCASSRNWRRGDQETQYFGPGTRLLVL.

This clone has at least ten counts. This chain joins TRBV12-3 or TRBV12-4 and TRBJ1-2; D not resolved. The V end was cut by 5 bases, the J end by 2 bases, with 9 bases between. The CDR3 extends over 13 amino acids. The DNA for the CDR3 is TGTGCCAGCAGTCAGCAGGAAAACTATGGCTACACCTTC. It yields the protein CASSQQENYGYTF.

The chain is built from TRBV2 and TRBJ1-1; weak D call: TRBD1 (5 bases). The CDR3 is 13 amino acids. V gave up 4 bases and J gave up 1 base, with 7 bases separating them. The germline V gene has CDR1 SNHLY and CDR2 FYNNEI. CDR3 loop: CASSVGGNTEAFF. For the CDR3, the DNA is TGTGCCAGCAGTGTCGGGGGGAACACTGAAGCTTTCTTT. Full variable domain (rest looked up from reference TRBV2 and TRBJ1-1): EPEVTQTPSHQVTQMGQEVILRCVPISNHLYFYWYRQILGQKVEFLVSFYNNEISEKSEIFDDQFSVERPDGSNFTLKIRSTKLEDSAMYFCASSVGGNTEAFFGQGTRLTVV.

V is TRBV28 and J is TRBJ2-3; the match to TRBD2 covers 7 bases. Germline-derived CDR1 and CDR2 are MDHEN and SYDVKM. The J segment lost 0 bases and the V segment lost 7 bases, leaving 7 bases of the junction unmatched. The CDR3 runs 15 residues. The CDR3 region is CASNLSGASTDTQYF. The CDR3 DNA reads TGTGCCAGCAACTTAAGCGGGGCAAGCACAGATACGCAGTATTTT.

This rearrangement joins TRBV30 to TRBJ2-7, with 9 positions matching TRBD2. This CDR3 has 13 residues. The V gene end was trimmed by 2 bases and the J gene end by 6 bases; junction bases not matched to a gene: 5. The germline V gene encodes CDR1 GTSNPN and CDR2 SVGIG (reference sequence). In DNA, the CDR3 is TGTGCCTGGAGTTTCCGAGCGGGAGGCGAGCAGTACTTC. Translation gives CAWSFRAGGEQYF. The complete variable domain, with remaining parts taken from reference TRBV30 and TRBJ2-7, reads SQTIHQWPATLVQPVGSPLSLECTVEGTSNPNLYWYRQAAGRGLQLLFYSVGIGQISSEVPQNLSASRPQDRQFILSSKKLLLSDSGFYLCAWSFRAGGEQYFGPGTRLTVT.

J is TRBJ2-2 and V is TRBV18, with 10 positions matching TRBD2. CDR3 length: 15 residues. After removal of 3 bases from V and 6 bases from J, the junction contained 4 bases not matched to a gene. The germline CDR1 and CDR2 sequences are KGHSH and LQKENI. The CDR3 DNA is TGTGCCAGCTCACCCGGGACTAGCGCAGCCGGGGAGCTGTTTTTT. The encoded protein is CASSPGTSAAGELFF.

This chain uses TRBV28 with TRBJ2-7; D is perhaps TRBD2 (5 bases). This CDR3 comprises 15 residues. The V end lost 3 bases, the J end lost 7 bases, and 19 bases lay between the germline ends. Germline V CDR1 and CDR2: MDHEN, SYDVKM. The CDR3, as DNA: TGTGCCAGCAGTTTGCGAGGGATCCCGCCCTTGGAGCAGTACTTC. This sequence encodes CASSLRGIPPLEQYF. The variable domain in full, with the rest retrieved from reference TRBV28 and TRBJ2-7, is DVKVTQSSRYLVKRTGEKVFLECVQDMDHENMFWYRQDPGLGLRLIYFSYDVKMKEKGDIPEGYSVSREKKERFSLILESASTNQTSMYLCASSLRGIPPLEQYFGPGTRLTVT.

This chain connects TRBV7-9 to TRBJ2-1; TRBD2 matches at 9 bases. V dropped 3 bases and J dropped 9; count of bases not matched to a gene: 15. Germline values: CDR1 SEHNR, CDR2 FQNEAQ (reference sequence). The CDR3 has 17 residues. CDR3 loop: CASSFSSSGMGFSEQFF. Here the CDR3 DNA reads TGTGCCAGCAGCTTTTCATCTAGCGGGATGGGATTCAGTGAGCAGTTCTTC.

V and J are TRBV9 and TRBJ2-3, with 8 bases lining up with TRBD2. V trimming: 4 bases; J trimming: 4 bases; junction bases outside the gene matches: 5. The CDR3 loop spans 14 amino acids. Germline V lookup: CDR1 SGDLS, CDR2 YYNGEE. CDR3 residues: CASSFREGPDTQYF. The DNA for the CDR3 is TGTGCCAGCAGCTTTCGGGAGGGCCCAGATACGCAGTATTTT.

This clone was detected a few times. V usage is TRBV29-1 and J usage is TRBJ1-5; tentatively, D is TRBD1 (5 bases). Germline CDR1 and CDR2: SQVTM and ANQGSEA. Trimming removed 5 bases at V and 1 base at J, with 9 bases between. The CDR3 spans 13 residues. For the CDR3, the DNA is TGCAGCGTTAGGGGTGGGAGCAATCAGCCCCAGCATTTT. This encodes CSVRGGSNQPQHF.

CDR3 nucleotides: TGTGCCAGCAGCTTAGACAGCTCCCGCGAGCAGTACTTC. Amino acids: CASSLDSSREQYF. The genes are TRBV5-4 and TRBJ2-7; D might be TRBD1 (5 bases). CDR1 is SGHNT, CDR2 YYREEE, per germline (reference sequence). The CDR3 is made up of 13 amino acids. V dropped 2 bases and J dropped 6 bases, with 12 bases sitting between them. Full variable domain (rest looked up from reference TRBV5-4 and TRBJ2-7): ETGVTQSPTHLIKTRGQQVTLRCSSQSGHNTVSWYQQALGQGPQFIFQYYREEENGRGNFPPRFSGLQFPNYSSELNVNALELDDSALYLCASSLDSSREQYFGPGTRLTVT.

The chain carries TRBV6-5 and TRBJ1-1; 9 bases are a match to TRBD1. J was trimmed by 10 bases and V by 5 bases; bases with no gene match: 11. The CDR3 has 14 amino acids. Germline values: CDR1 MNHEY, CDR2 SVGAGI. Here the CDR3 reads CASSTQGAAGRAFF. The DNA of the CDR3 is TGTGCCAGCAGTACACAGGGGGCCGCAGGTCGAGCTTTCTTT.

This clone was seen a handful of times. V is TRBV5-8 and J is TRBJ1-3, with D possibly matching TRBD1 (6 bases). V shed 7 bases and J shed 0 bases, with 11 bases lying between them. CDR3 size: 14 residues. The germline CDR1 and CDR2 sequences are SGHTS and YDEGEE. CDR3 amino acids: CASVRTASGNTIYF. The DNA of the CDR3 is TGTGCCAGCGTGAGGACAGCCTCTGGAAACACCATATATTTT.

This chain connects TRBV7-2 to TRBJ2-2, with 8 bases lining up with TRBD2. The CDR3 extends over 15 amino acids. Trimming at V came to 10 bases and at J to 6 bases, leaving 13 bases not matched to a gene. From germline, CDR1 is SGHTA and CDR2 FQGNSA. For the CDR3, the DNA is TGTGCCACCAAGAGGCGGGAGGTTCTTCCCGGGGAGCTGTTTTTT. Translated: CATKRREVLPGELFF.

This clone was seen only once. The chain employs TRBV6-5 and TRBJ2-7; TRBD1 matches 7 bases. The CDR3 consists of 14 residues. Germline lookup yields CDR1 MNHEY and CDR2 SVGAGI. V shed 7 bases and J 2 bases; nucleotides not matched to a gene: 8. The CDR3 spells CASILTGRTYEQYF. The CDR3 DNA reads TGTGCCAGCATCCTGACAGGGAGAACCTACGAGCAGTACTTC.

CDR3 nucleotide sequence: TGTGCCAGCAGCTTGGCTGGACATTATCCCTACAATGAGCAGTTCTTC. As protein: CASSLAGHYPYNEQFF. The genes are TRBV5-6 and TRBJ2-1; D possibly corresponds to TRBD1 (5 bases). The V gene lost 0 bases and the J gene lost 2 bases, with 12 bases spanning the gap. The CDR3 sequence is 16 residues long. Germline V gives CDR1 SGHDT, CDR2 YYEEEE.

V and J are TRBV4-3 and TRBJ2-2; TRBD1 might be the D (6 bases). V was trimmed by 4 bases and J by 2 bases, leaving 14 bases between them. This CDR3 is built from 16 residues. Germline V gives CDR1 LGHNA, CDR2 YSLEER. The CDR3 is CASSRQRGFNTGELFF. The CDR3 DNA reads TGCGCCAGCAGCCGCCAGAGGGGGTTTAACACCGGGGAGCTGTTTTTT.

The V gene is TRBV18, the J gene TRBJ1-1; D may be TRBD1 (6 bases). There are 15 residues in the CDR3. Trimming stripped 0 bases from V and 0 bases from J, with 8 bases between. The germline V gene has CDR1 KGHSH and CDR2 LQKENI. The CDR3 DNA reads as TGTGCCAGCTCACCACCTGGGACATTGAACACTGAAGCTTTCTTT. This translates into CASSPPGTLNTEAFF.